This TCR beta chain was sequenced during a study of early T cells in non-severe SARS-CoV-2 infection. On the study more broadly: With bulk RNA from unsorted whole blood as input, sequencing yielded unpaired chains.

Individually, cDNA molecules had unique molecular identifiers attached to them. MiXCR was run by TCRdb on the 5' RACE reads, yielding one entry per CDR3 protein. The sample consists of 80,000 to 95,000 distinct CDR3 sequences, approximately 15% of them appearing once. This CDR3 spans 17 amino acids. Germline lookup yields CDR1 SGHVS and CDR2 FNYEAQ. Deletions cut 0 bases from V and 6 bases from J, with 19 bases between. Study-wide results and limits: VDJdb-based matching was biased toward anti-spike CD8 responses and missed private and CD4 specificities.

This clonotype was counted many times. Its antigen remains unknown. Sequencing used whole blood. The chain joins TRBV7-6 to TRBJ2-3; possible D gene TRBD2, 7 bases. This clonotype was sampled from an adult who was a healthcare worker with PCR-confirmed SARS-CoV-2 infection or an uninfected control (not recorded which). In DNA, the CDR3 is TGTGCCAGCAGCTTAGCGAAGAGGTACAGGGAGGGGGATACGCAGTATTTT. This sequence encodes CASSLAKRYREGDTQYF.